This T cell receptor (beta chain) was obtained from a study of type 1 and type 2 diabetes patients. Turning to the study itself: The whole study generated about 20 million paired-end reads.

Genomic DNA was the PCR template. Amplification of the beta chain CDR3 used 30 forward and 13 reverse multiplex primers. In TCRdb, the multiplex PCR reads were re-called with MiXCR into one record per CDR3 protein. The sample contains a few hundred thousand distinct CDR3 sequences, around 47% of which appear only once. Whole-study results and caveats: Some expanded clones seen only in T1D might occur in additional T2D or control samples.

Germline loops: CDR1 LNHDA, CDR2 SQIVND (reference sequence). The CDR3 spans 15 residues. V was clipped by 3 bases and J by 0 bases, with 9 bases between them. There are a few counts of this clonotype. Antigen: not known. Sequencing used peripheral blood mononuclear cells (PBMCs). The V and J genes are TRBV19 and TRBJ1-5; D is unresolved. This sequence originates from a man younger than 30 with type 2 diabetes. The CDR3 reads CASSMGYLSNQPQHF. The CDR3 DNA reads TGTGCCAGTAGTATGGGGTATCTTAGCAATCAGCCCCAGCATTTT. The complete variable domain, with remaining parts taken from reference TRBV19 and TRBJ1-5, reads DGGITQSPKYLFRKEGQNVTLSCEQNLNHDAMYWYRQDPGQGLRLIYYSQIVNDFQKGDIAEGYSVSREKKESFPLTVTSAQKNPTAFYLCASSMGYLSNQPQHFGDGTRLSIL.